Listed below are T cell receptor beta chains from one sample, sequenced in a study of blood T cell repertoires in COVID-19. Repertoires were generated with immunoSEQ multiplex PCR, while TCRdb's copy carries only in-frame clones and drops some. The sample contains 200,000 to 300,000 clones, about 83% of which appear only once. The specimen sequenced was peripheral blood. The origin of the receptors is a man between 50 and 59 years old with acute or convalescent COVID-19. CDR3s include the opening cysteine and the closing phenylalanine or tryptophan. A D gene is named only where the DNA matches it firmly. Clone size, where shown, is once, few, many, or a class for clones that have expanded.

>NA|TRBV7-9|TRBJ1-2|NA
CASSPSGPLVDGYTF
TGTGCCAGCAGCCCTTCAGGGCCCCTCGTCGATGGCTACACCTTC
>TRBD1|TRBV9|TRBJ1-3|NA
CASSVGTDGNTIYF
TGTGCCAGCAGCGTTGGGACAGATGGAAACACCATATATTTT
>NA|TRBV29-1|TRBJ2-7|NA
CSVVTAYEQYF
TGCAGCGTTGTAACTGCCTACGAGCAGTACTTC
>TRBD1|TRBV24-1|TRBJ1-4|many
CATSETGTAHEKLFF
TGTGCCACCAGTGAGACCGGGACAGCGCATGAAAAACTGTTTTTT
>TRBD2|TRBV27|TRBJ2-3|NA
CASSLGGLGDTQYF
TGTGCCAGCAGTTTGGGGGGGTTAGGAGATACGCAGTATTTT
>NA|TRBV7-2|TRBJ1-5|NA
CASSLVAELIQQPQHF
TGTGCCAGCAGCTTAGTTGCGGAACTGATCCAACAGCCCCAGCATTTT
>NA|TRBV25-1|TRBJ1-3|NA
CASSHPGTTGNTIYF
TGTGCCAGCAGTCACCCCGGGACAACTGGAAACACCATATATTTT
>NA|TRBV10-1|TRBJ2-3|NA
CASSGLASDTQYF
TGCGCCAGCAGTGGTCTAGCATCAGATACGCAGTATTTT
>TRBD2|TRBV11-3|TRBJ2-3|NA
CASSLGTSGGVDTQYF
TGTGCCAGCAGCCTGGGGACTAGCGGAGGGGTAGATACGCAGTATTTT
>TRBD1|TRBV11-1|TRBJ2-2|once
CASSRQGTGELFF
TGTGCCAGCAGCCGACAGGGTACCGGGGAGCTGTTTTTT
>NA|TRBV7-2|TRBJ1-4|NA
CASSLLYMGADNEKLFF
TGTGCCAGCAGCTTACTTTACATGGGGGCGGATAATGAAAAACTGTTTTTT
>NA|TRBV30|TRBJ1-6|NA
CAWVAGTRNSPLHF
TGTGCCTGGGTCGCCGGGACACGGAATTCACCCCTCCACTTT
>NA|TRBV11-2|TRBJ2-1|NA
CASSLGGTTYNEQFF
TGTGCCAGCAGCTTGGGCGGGACCACCTACAATGAGCAGTTCTTC
>TRBD1|TRBV18|TRBJ1-5|NA
CASSPQGQGNQPQHF
TGTGCCAGCTCACCACAAGGACAGGGGAATCAGCCCCAGCATTTT
>NA|TRBV11-2|TRBJ2-5|NA
CASSSRSGPSQETQYF
TGTGCCAGCAGCTCCAGGAGCGGGCCCAGCCAAGAGACCCAGTACTTC
>NA|TRBV27|TRBJ2-1|NA
CASSLSTETYNEQFF
TGTGCCAGCAGTTTATCTACGGAGACCTACAATGAGCAGTTCTTC
>NA|TRBV30|TRBJ2-1|NA
CACSGQSYNEQFF
TGTGCCTGCTCTGGGCAATCCTACAATGAGCAGTTCTTC
>NA|TRBV6-4|TRBJ2-7|few
CASRTIRGYEQYF
TGTGCCAGCCGTACAATAAGGGGCTACGAGCAGTACTTC
>TRBD1|TRBV25-1|TRBJ1-6|once
CASSVGTRTGAHNSPLHF
TGTGCCAGCAGTGTCGGGACCCGGACAGGAGCCCATAATTCACCCCTCCACTTT
>TRBD2|TRBV19|TRBJ2-1|NA
CASTGVAGGGNEQFF
TGTGCCAGTACGGGAGTGGCGGGAGGGGGTAATGAGCAGTTCTTC
>TRBD1|TRBV19|TRBJ1-1|NA
CASSMGQGAKTEAFF
TGTGCCAGTAGTATGGGACAGGGGGCGAAAACTGAAGCTTTCTTT
>NA|TRBV29-1|TRBJ2-1|few
CSVAWGPGNEQFF
TGCAGCGTTGCGTGGGGGCCGGGCAATGAGCAGTTCTTC
>NA|TRBV6-6|TRBJ2-7|NA
CASSSALDSYEQYF
TGTGCCAGCAGTTCCGCACTGGACAGTTACGAGCAGTACTTC
>TRBD1|TRBV27|TRBJ1-1|NA
CASSLRLGQPLNTEAFF
TGTGCCAGCAGTCTCAGACTGGGACAGCCCTTGAACACTGAAGCTTTCTTT
>NA|TRBV5-1|TRBJ2-1|NA
CASSWGHQDYNEQFF
TGCGCCAGCAGTTGGGGGCACCAGGACTACAATGAGCAGTTCTTC
>NA|TRBV28|TRBJ2-2|few
CASSFASGGTGELFF
TGTGCCAGCAGTTTTGCCTCCGGGGGCACCGGGGAGCTGTTTTTT
>TRBD2|TRBV28|TRBJ2-7|NA
CASKPGGIGSYEQYF
TGTGCCAGCAAACCGGGGGGAATCGGGAGCTACGAGCAGTACTTC
>NA|TRBV2|TRBJ1-5|NA
CASSPYRVNSNQPQHF
TGTGCCAGCAGTCCTTACAGGGTGAATAGCAATCAGCCCCAGCATTTT
>NA|TRBV29-1|TRBJ2-5|NA
CSVAGAGQNQETQYF
TGCAGCGTTGCCGGGGCGGGGCAAAACCAAGAGACCCAGTACTTC
>TRBD1|TRBV5-1|TRBJ1-1|NA
CASSSTTGSDEAFF
TGCGCCAGCAGCAGTACGACAGGGTCGGATGAAGCTTTCTTT
>NA|TRBV7-8|TRBJ2-1|NA
CASSSQGSEQFF
TGTGCCAGCAGCTCCCAGGGAAGCGAGCAGTTCTTC
>NA|TRBV6-5|TRBJ1-1|NA
CASSRSSGTEAFF
TGTGCCAGCTCCCGCTCCTCAGGAACTGAAGCTTTTTTT
>TRBD2|TRBV6-5|TRBJ2-7|NA
CASGFSGGTYEQYF
TGTGCCAGTGGTTTTAGCGGGGGCACCTACGAGCAGTACTTC
>NA|TRBV19|TRBJ1-2|NA
CASKTQGNYGYTF
TGTGCCAGTAAGACCCAGGGCAACTATGGCTACACCTTC
>NA|TRBV11-1|TRBJ2-3|once
CASSSGWGGTDTQYF
TGTGCCAGCAGCTCAGGGTGGGGGGGCACAGATACGCAGTATTTT
>NA|TRBV28|TRBJ2-7|NA
CASSFGSGTEAERYF
NA
>TRBD1|TRBV6-5|TRBJ2-7|NA
CASSYSWGQGSYEQYF
TGTGCCAGCAGTTACTCGTGGGGACAGGGGTCCTACGAGCAGTACTTC
>NA|TRBV12-3/TRBV12-4|TRBJ1-2|NA
CASSPGRAGGYTF
TGTGCCAGCAGCCCTGGACGGGCGGGTGGCTACACCTTC
>NA|TRBV19|TRBJ1-1|NA
CASSAQGQNTEAFF
TGTGCCAGTAGTGCGCAAGGACAGAACACTGAAGCTTTCTTT
>TRBD2|TRBV5-1|TRBJ2-7|NA
CASSLALAGGREQYF
TGCGCCAGCAGCTTGGCGCTAGCGGGGGGGCGTGAGCAGTACTTC
>NA|TRBV25-1|TRBJ2-7|NA
CASRGQAYEQYF
TGTGCCAGCAGAGGACAAGCCTACGAGCAGTACTTC
>NA|TRBV12-3/TRBV12-4|TRBJ1-5|NA
CASSFGGQPQHF
TGTGCCAGCAGTTTCGGTGGTCAGCCCCAGCATTTT
>NA|TRBV30|TRBJ2-7|NA
CAWSVVWGREQYF
TGTGCCTGGAGTGTAGTTTGGGGGCGCGAGCAGTACTTC
>NA|TRBV10-3|TRBJ2-7|few
CAIRRLGTGSEQYF
TGTGCCATCAGGCGACTAGGGACGGGGAGTGAGCAGTACTTC
>NA|TRBV19|TRBJ1-2|NA
CASSISPRGGYTF
TGTGCCAGTAGTATATCTCCCCGAGGGGGCTACACCTTC
>NA|TRBV6-5|TRBJ2-1|NA
CASWTYLSSYNEQFF
TGTGCCAGTTGGACATACTTGAGCTCCTACAATGAGCAGTTCTTC